The 20 T cell receptor beta chains below all came from one sample that was sequenced in a study of blood T cells in healthy people across ages. Combining a sample-barcoded 5' primer with a J-beta primer mix, a second PCR ran for about 7 to 11 cycles. TCRdb used MiXCR to reprocess the 5' RACE reads, holding one entry per CDR3 protein. Seen here are under 700,000 distinct CDR3 sequences, about 25% observed once, and the top ten hold just over 8.5%. The data were also submitted as part of a second study, on T cells of mothers and their children.

Input material: blood. These TCRs come from a boy aged 5 to 17 in good health.

This clonotype was seen only a few times. The chain employs TRBV28 and TRBJ2-7, with a tentative D call TRBD1 (5 bases). The V gene's germline CDR1 is MDHEN and CDR2 SYDVKM. This CDR3 has 19 residues. Between the trimmed V and J ends, which lost 4 bases and 0 bases, there was a span of 25 bases. The CDR3: CASSYRPRPFQGNSYEQYF. The CDR3, as DNA: TGTGCCAGCAGTTACCGACCGCGCCCCTTTCAGGGCAACTCCTACGAGCAGTACTTC.

This sequence joins TRBV2 and TRBJ2-5; no clear D gene. V gave up 1 base and J gave up 7 bases, with 4 bases separating them. Germline assignment: CDR1 SNHLY and CDR2 FYNNEI. The CDR3 spans 11 residues. CDR3 DNA sequence: TGTGCCAGCAGTGAAGAAGGGACCCAGTACTTC. Amino acids: CASSEEGTQYF.

This clonotype occurred a few times. The genes are TRBV5-6 and TRBJ1-5; D is uncertain. CDR1 is SGHDT and CDR2 is YYEEEE in the germline V gene. The CDR3 loop spans 13 amino acids. V lost 1 base and J lost 3, with 5 bases in between. The CDR3 is CASSLMNNQPQHF. CDR3 coding DNA: TGTGCCAGCAGCTTGATGAACAATCAGCCCCAGCATTTT. The full variable domain, completed using reference TRBV5-6 and TRBJ1-5, is DAGVTQSPTHLIKTRGQQVTLRCSPKSGHDTVSWYQQALGQGPQFIFQYYEEEERQRGNFPDRFSGHQFPNYSSELNVNALLLGDSALYLCASSLMNNQPQHFGDGTRLSIL.

The chain couples TRBV24-1 to TRBJ2-2; D unclear. Germline CDR1 and CDR2: KGHDR and SFDVKD. Trimming cost V 7 bases and J 5 bases, with 13 bases left between them. The CDR3 totals 14 residues. For the CDR3, the DNA is TGTGCCACCAGGGGAATTGGGCTAACCGGGGAGCTGTTTTTT. Its protein product is CATRGIGLTGELFF.

This chain connects TRBV28 to TRBJ2-5; 8 bases agree with TRBD2. After removal of 5 bases from V and 3 bases from J, the junction contained 5 bases not matched to a gene. Germline lookup yields CDR1 MDHEN and CDR2 SYDVKM. CDR3 length: 14 residues. CDR3 residues: CASSQAGVEETQYF. The CDR3 bases are TGTGCCAGCAGTCAAGCGGGGGTAGAAGAGACCCAGTACTTC.

With respect to this clonotype: A read error may account for a junction end that differs from germline. This chain uses TRBV10-3 with TRBJ1-4; the D is unclear. Germline V gene data show CDR1 as ENHRY and CDR2 as SYGVKD. The CDR3 contains 14 residues. CDR3 DNA sequence: TGTGCCATCAGGCCCAACGGGGTGGATGAAGAACTGTTTTTT. Amino acid sequence: CAIRPNGVDEELFF.

This clonotype was counted a few times. This chain links TRBV28 with TRBJ2-5, with D maybe TRBD2 (5 bases). The better agreement between TRBJ2-7 and the DNA end casts doubt on the J call. The CDR3 length is 14 residues. The germline V gene encodes CDR1 MDHEN and CDR2 SYDVKM. CDR3 in amino acids: CASSLLLGTYEQYF. The CDR3 DNA is TGTGCCAGCAGTTTATTACTAGGGACCTACGAGCAGTACTTC.

In this sample, this clonotype turned up once. This rearrangement joins TRBV12-3 or TRBV12-4 to TRBJ2-1; D gene unclear. V was trimmed by 3 bases and J by 8 bases, leaving 17 bases between them. The CDR3 covers 15 residues. The CDR3 region is CASSFASTSAHEQFF. Here the CDR3 DNA reads TGTGCCAGCAGTTTCGCGTCAACCTCGGCCCATGAGCAGTTCTTC.

This clonotype was seen a handful of times. V usage is TRBV6-2 or TRBV6-3 and J usage is TRBJ2-5; 12 nucleotides agree with TRBD2. The J segment lost 2 bases and the V segment lost 2 bases, leaving 9 bases of the junction unmatched. Per the germline V gene, CDR1 is MNHEY and CDR2 is SVGEGT. The CDR3 covers 18 residues. The CDR3 nucleotides read TGTGCCAGCAGTTACCGGGACCCGGGACTAGCGGGTCAAGAGACCCAGTACTTC. It translates to CASSYRDPGLAGQETQYF.

The sample holds a few counts of this clonotype. One junction end does not reproduce the germline sequence, and a read error may be involved. The rearrangement uses TRBV5-5 and TRBJ2-3, with D tentatively TRBD2 (5 bases). CDR1 is SGHKS and CDR2 is YYEKEE in the germline V gene (reference sequence). The CDR3 contains 14 residues. The CDR3 sequence is CAGSAGQAPDTQYF. The CDR3 DNA reads TGTGCCGGCAGCGCGGGCCAAGCTCCAGATACGCAGTATTTT.

Turning to this clonotype: One end of the junction is discordant with germline, which a read error may explain. The V and J genes are TRBV10-3 and TRBJ1-3, with no clear D. Germline loops: CDR1 ENHRY, CDR2 SYGVKD. CDR3 length: 11 amino acids. The CDR3 loop is CAISEGSAPDF. CDR3 sequence (DNA): TGTGCCATCAGTGAGGGATCAGCCCCAGATTTT.

V is TRBV25-1 and J is TRBJ2-4; the D is unclear. The CDR3 contains 16 residues. Germline assignment: CDR1 MGHDK and CDR2 SYGVNS. V gave up 1 base and J gave up 0 bases, with 10 bases separating them. DNA for the CDR3: TGTGCCAGCAGTGAATTCGGACCCCGAGCCAAAAACATTCAGTACTTC. Translation gives CASSEFGPRAKNIQYF.

This clonotype was observed at least ten times. The chain couples TRBV27 to TRBJ2-5, with D tentatively TRBD1 (6 bases). The better agreement between TRBJ2-7 and the DNA end casts doubt on the J call. This CDR3 is 15 amino acids long. Germline V gene sequence: CDR1 MNHEY, CDR2 SMNVEV (reference sequence). The CDR3 protein is CASRVTLTGNYEQYF. The CDR3 nucleotides are TGTGCCAGCAGAGTGACCCTTACAGGGAACTACGAGCAGTACTTC.

This chain uses TRBV27 with TRBJ2-1; 11 nucleotides agree with TRBD2. Germline CDR1 reads MNHEY; CDR2 reads SMNVEV (reference sequence). V dropped 2 bases and J dropped 5; count of bases not matched to a gene: 8. The CDR3 spans 17 residues. CDR3 amino acids: CASSLSTSGRENNEQFF. CDR3 DNA: TGTGCCAGCAGTTTAAGTACTAGCGGGAGAGAGAACAATGAGCAGTTCTTC.

This clonotype was observed a few times. The chain is built from TRBV5-6 and TRBJ2-3; perhaps TRBD2 as D (6 bases). Germline V CDR1 and CDR2: SGHDT, YYEEEE. This CDR3 comprises 17 residues. V lost 5 bases and J lost 2, with 21 bases in between. The DNA of the CDR3 is TGTGCCAGCAGTTATTCCCTTGGGGACTTCACCACAGATACGCAGTATTTT. This gives the protein CASSYSLGDFTTDTQYF.

V usage is TRBV27 and J usage is TRBJ2-5; D is possibly TRBD1 (6 bases). Between the trimmed V and J ends, which lost 6 bases and 2 bases, there was a span of 13 bases. CDR3 length: 14 amino acids. Germline V gene data show CDR1 as MNHEY and CDR2 as SMNVEV (reference sequence). The CDR3 sequence is CASSSNRDQETQYF. Here the CDR3 DNA reads TGTGCCAGCAGCTCAAACAGGGATCAAGAGACCCAGTACTTC.

The J gene is TRBJ2-3, the V gene TRBV6-2 or TRBV6-3; 8 bases match TRBD2. V trimming: 0 bases; J trimming: 2 bases; junction bases outside the gene matches: 1. In germline, CDR1 is MNHEY, CDR2 SVGEGT. The CDR3 contains 15 residues. The CDR3 spells CASSYSTSDTDTQYF. DNA of the CDR3: TGTGCCAGCAGTTACTCGACTAGCGACACAGATACGCAGTATTTT.

This clonotype was detected many times. This rearrangement joins TRBV6-2 or TRBV6-3 to TRBJ2-1; D call uncertain. This CDR3 has 13 amino acids. Germline CDR1 reads MNHEY; CDR2 reads SVGEGT. V dropped 0 bases and J dropped 3 bases, with 3 bases sitting between them. CDR3 residues: CASSYSDYNEQFF. The CDR3 DNA reads TGTGCCAGCAGTTACTCGGACTACAATGAGCAGTTCTTC.

The chain recombines TRBV7-9 with TRBJ2-7, with TRBD2 identical over 7 bases. CDR1 is SEHNR and CDR2 is FQNEAQ in the germline V gene (reference sequence). This CDR3 is built from 11 residues. Trimming at V came to 7 bases and at J to 11 bases, leaving 8 bases not matched to a gene. CDR3 in DNA: TGTGCCAGCACACAAGCGGGGTTTAAGTACTTC. As protein: CASTQAGFKYF.

This clonotype has just a few counts. With a much larger clone just one base away, this may be a read error. The rearrangement joins TRBV2 to TRBJ1-5, with D perhaps matching TRBD1 (6 bases). Germline V gene data show CDR1 as SNHLY and CDR2 as FYNNEI. The CDR3 is 15 amino acids. The CDR3 is CANSGQGISNQPQHF. DNA for the CDR3: TGTGCCAACAGTGGGCAGGGGATTAGCAATCAGCCCCAGCATTTT.